Listed below are T cell receptor beta chains from one sample, sequenced in a study of blood T cell repertoires in COVID-19. Sequenced by immunoSEQ multiplex PCR; TCRdb stores in-frame clones only, minus some. The sample comprises over 40,000 clones, 80% to 95% of which are singletons, and 12% rests with the top ten. The sample comprised peripheral blood. These receptors were taken from a human donor in a cohort sampled during active COVID-19. The CDR3 runs from the conserved cysteine through the conserved F or W. D genes are given only for firm matches. Where a row states a size, it is once, few, many or the class of an expanded clone; other rows omit it.

V: TRBV19
size: .
D: TRBD2
J: TRBJ2-3
DNA: TGTGCCAGTAGTATAGTAACGGGGGGAGGTTCAGATACGCAGTATTTT
CDR3: CASSIVTGGGSDTQYF

V: TRBV18
size: .
D: .
J: TRBJ1-1
DNA: TGTGCCAGCTCACCGACAACAGGGCGGCAAGGGGCTGAAGCTTTCTTT
CDR3: CASSPTTGRQGAEAFF

V: TRBV2
size: .
D: TRBD2
J: TRBJ2-5
DNA: TGTGCCAGCACCAAGACTAGCGGGGGGGCGGGAGAGACCCAGTACTTC
CDR3: CASTKTSGGAGETQYF

V: TRBV7-2
size: .
D: .
J: TRBJ2-4
DNA: TGTGCCAGCAGCTTAGGGGGGCCCCTCAAAAACATTCAGTACTTC
CDR3: CASSLGGPLKNIQYF

V: TRBV19
size: once
D: TRBD1
J: TRBJ2-7
DNA: TGTGCCAGTAGCCGGGACAGGGAGAGCGAGCAGTACTTC
CDR3: CASSRDRESEQYF

V: TRBV27
size: .
D: TRBD1
J: TRBJ1-3
DNA: TGTGCCAGCAGTATCAGGGGGGTGACCGGAAACACCATATATTTT
CDR3: CASSIRGVTGNTIYF

V: TRBV5-1
size: .
D: .
J: TRBJ2-5
DNA: TGCGCCAGCAGCTTGGTGCGGGAGACCCAGTACTTC
CDR3: CASSLVRETQYF

V: TRBV20-1
size: .
D: .
J: TRBJ2-7
DNA: TGCAGTGCTAGAGCTTACGAGCAGTACTTC
CDR3: CSARAYEQYF

V: TRBV5-4
size: .
D: .
J: TRBJ2-1
DNA: TGTGCCAGCAGCTTGGTAGGGGGCAATGAGCAGTTCTTC
CDR3: CASSLVGGNEQFF

V: TRBV7-9
size: .
D: TRBD1
J: TRBJ1-2
DNA: TGTGCCAGCAGCTTAGGACAGGGGCCTAACTATGGCTACACCTTC
CDR3: CASSLGQGPNYGYTF

V: TRBV9
size: .
D: TRBD1
J: TRBJ2-1
DNA: TGTGCCAGCAGCGTAGTTCCGGACAGGGGGAATGAGCAGTTCTTC
CDR3: CASSVVPDRGNEQFF

V: TRBV28
size: .
D: TRBD1
J: TRBJ2-7
DNA: TGTGCCAGCAGCACTATAGGACAGGGGCACCCCTACGAGCAGTACTTC
CDR3: CASSTIGQGHPYEQYF

V: TRBV5-1
size: .
D: TRBD2
J: TRBJ2-7
DNA: TGCGCCAGCACGCCTGGACTAGCGATTTCCTACGAGCAGTACTTC
CDR3: CASTPGLAISYEQYF

V: TRBV6-5
size: .
D: .
J: TRBJ1-3
DNA: TGTGCCAGCAGTTACTCGGCTGGGCCTGGAAACACCATATATTTT
CDR3: CASSYSAGPGNTIYF

V: TRBV27
size: .
D: TRBD2
J: TRBJ2-7
DNA: TGTGCCAGCAGTTTATCCAGCACTAGCGGATTTGCCTACGAGCAGTACTTC
CDR3: CASSLSSTSGFAYEQYF

V: TRBV4-2
size: .
D: .
J: TRBJ2-1
DNA: TGTGCCAGCAGCCAAGAAGCCCCCAATGAGCAGTTCTTC
CDR3: CASSQEAPNEQFF

V: TRBV5-4
size: .
D: .
J: TRBJ1-5
DNA: TGTGCCAGCAGCTCGGACAGATATAGCAATCAGCCCCAGCATTTT
CDR3: CASSSDRYSNQPQHF

V: TRBV30
size: .
D: TRBD1
J: TRBJ1-5
DNA: TGTGCCTGGAGCCCCACCGGGACAGTAGATCAGCCCCAGCATTTT
CDR3: CAWSPTGTVDQPQHF

V: TRBV7-3
size: .
D: .
J: TRBJ2-1
DNA: TGTGCCAGCAGCTTAAACGGGGGACTTTCGTACAATGAGCAGTTCTTC
CDR3: CASSLNGGLSYNEQFF

V: TRBV27
size: .
D: TRBD2
J: TRBJ2-1
DNA: TGTGCCAGCAGCGCGATTCGCCCCCGACTAGCGCGGAACAATGAGCAGTTCTTC
CDR3: CASSAIRPRLARNNEQFF

V: TRBV12-5
size: .
D: .
J: TRBJ2-6
DNA: TGTGCTAGTGGACCCCCCGGACAGGCCAACGTCCTGACTTTC
CDR3: CASGPPGQANVLTF

V: TRBV4-3
size: .
D: TRBD2
J: TRBJ2-7
DNA: TGCGCCAGCAGCCATGAATTACTAAGCGGGAGTGTAAGTGAGCAGTACTTC
CDR3: CASSHELLSGSVSEQYF

V: TRBV15
size: .
D: TRBD1
J: TRBJ2-2
DNA: TGTGCCACCAGCAGAGAGCACCGACAGGGCAGGGCCGGGGAGCTGTTTTTT
CDR3: CATSREHRQGRAGELFF

V: TRBV29-1
size: .
D: TRBD1
J: TRBJ1-5
DNA: TGCAGCGTTCTGATTGGGGGACAGGGAATGAATCAGCCCCAGCATTTT
CDR3: CSVLIGGQGMNQPQHF

V: TRBV25-1
size: .
D: .
J: TRBJ1-1
DNA: TGTGCCAGCAGTGACAGTTGGGCGACTGAAGCTTTCTTT
CDR3: CASSDSWATEAFF